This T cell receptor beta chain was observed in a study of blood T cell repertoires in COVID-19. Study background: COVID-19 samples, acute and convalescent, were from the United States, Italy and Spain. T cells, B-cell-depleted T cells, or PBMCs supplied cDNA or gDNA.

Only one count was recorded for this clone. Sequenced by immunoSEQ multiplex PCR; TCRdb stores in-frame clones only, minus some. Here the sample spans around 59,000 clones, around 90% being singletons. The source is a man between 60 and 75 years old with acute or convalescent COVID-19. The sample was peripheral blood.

This CDR3 is CASSSQLQGSNQPQHF. The CDR3 nucleotides read TGTGCCAGCAGCTCCCAGCTCCAGGGGAGCAATCAGCCCCAGCATTTT. V is TRBV7-8 and J is TRBJ1-5; D is perhaps TRBD1 (6 bases). The CDR3 runs 16 residues. The germline CDR1 and CDR2 sequences are SGHVS and FQNEAQ. The V end was cut by 4 bases, the J end by 1 base, with 14 bases between. The full variable domain, rest sourced from reference TRBV7-8 and TRBJ1-5, is GAGVSQSPRYKVAKRGQDVALRCDPISGHVSLFWYQQALGQGPEFLTYFQNEAQLDKSGLPSDRFFAERPEGSVSTLKIQRTQQEDSAVYLCASSSQLQGSNQPQHFGDGTRLSIL.